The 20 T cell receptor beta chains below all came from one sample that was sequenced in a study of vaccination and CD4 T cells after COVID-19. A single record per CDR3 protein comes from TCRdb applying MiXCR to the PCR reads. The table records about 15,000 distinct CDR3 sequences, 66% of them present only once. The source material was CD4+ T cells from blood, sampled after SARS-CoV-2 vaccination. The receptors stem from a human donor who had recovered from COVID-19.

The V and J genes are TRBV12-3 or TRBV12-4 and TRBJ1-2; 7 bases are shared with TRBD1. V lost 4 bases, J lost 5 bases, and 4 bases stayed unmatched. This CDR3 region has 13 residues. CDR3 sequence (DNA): TGTGCCAGCAGTTCCTTGGACAGGTATGGCTACACCTTC. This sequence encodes CASSSLDRYGYTF.

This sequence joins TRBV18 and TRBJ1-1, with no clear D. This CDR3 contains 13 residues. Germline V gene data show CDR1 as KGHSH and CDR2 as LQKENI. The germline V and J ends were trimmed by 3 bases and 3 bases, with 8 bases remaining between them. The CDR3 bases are TGTGCCAGCTCACCGGGAAGTTACACTGAAGCTTTCTTT. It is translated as CASSPGSYTEAFF.

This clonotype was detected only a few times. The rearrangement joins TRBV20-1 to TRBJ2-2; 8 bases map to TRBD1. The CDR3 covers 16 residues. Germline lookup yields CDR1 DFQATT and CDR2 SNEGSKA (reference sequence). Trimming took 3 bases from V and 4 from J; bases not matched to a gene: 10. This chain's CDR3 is CSARPNQQGGTGELFF. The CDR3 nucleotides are TGCAGTGCTAGGCCCAATCAACAGGGGGGCACCGGGGAGCTGTTTTTT.

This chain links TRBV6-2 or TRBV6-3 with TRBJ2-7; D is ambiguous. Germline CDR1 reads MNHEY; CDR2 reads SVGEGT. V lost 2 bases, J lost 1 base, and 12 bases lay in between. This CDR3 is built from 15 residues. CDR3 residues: CASSYPSYDSYEQYF. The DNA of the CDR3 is TGTGCCAGCAGTTACCCGAGCTACGATTCCTACGAGCAGTACTTC.

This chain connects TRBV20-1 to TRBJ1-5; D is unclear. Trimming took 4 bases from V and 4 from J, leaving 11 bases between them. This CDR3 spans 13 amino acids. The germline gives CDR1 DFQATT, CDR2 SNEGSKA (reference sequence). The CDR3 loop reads CSAKAGNNQPQHF. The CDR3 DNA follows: TGCAGTGCTAAAGCCGGGAATAATCAGCCCCAGCATTTT.

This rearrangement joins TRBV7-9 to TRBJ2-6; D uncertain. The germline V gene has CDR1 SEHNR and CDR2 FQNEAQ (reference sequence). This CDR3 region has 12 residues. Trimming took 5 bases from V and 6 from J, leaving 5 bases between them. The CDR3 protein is CASSPVANVLTF. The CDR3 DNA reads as TGTGCCAGCAGCCCGGTGGCCAACGTCCTGACTTTC.

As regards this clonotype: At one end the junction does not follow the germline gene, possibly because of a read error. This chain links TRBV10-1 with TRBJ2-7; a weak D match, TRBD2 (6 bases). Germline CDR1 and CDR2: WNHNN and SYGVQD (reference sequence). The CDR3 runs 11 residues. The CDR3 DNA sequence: TGCGCCAGCACCGGAACTAGCTACGTTTTCTTC. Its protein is CASTGTSYVFF.

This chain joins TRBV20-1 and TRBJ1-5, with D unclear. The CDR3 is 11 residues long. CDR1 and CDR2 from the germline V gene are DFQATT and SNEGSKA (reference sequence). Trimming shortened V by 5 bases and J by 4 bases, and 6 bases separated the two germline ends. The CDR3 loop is CSAGYNQPQHF. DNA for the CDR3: TGCAGTGCTGGATATAATCAGCCCCAGCATTTT.

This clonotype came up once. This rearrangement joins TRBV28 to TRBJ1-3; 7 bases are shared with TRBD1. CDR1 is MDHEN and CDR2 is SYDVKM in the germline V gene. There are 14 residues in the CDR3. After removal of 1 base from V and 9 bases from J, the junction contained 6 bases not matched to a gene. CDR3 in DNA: TGTGCCAGCAGTTTATTAGGGGGCTATAGCACCATATATTTT. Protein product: CASSLLGGYSTIYF.

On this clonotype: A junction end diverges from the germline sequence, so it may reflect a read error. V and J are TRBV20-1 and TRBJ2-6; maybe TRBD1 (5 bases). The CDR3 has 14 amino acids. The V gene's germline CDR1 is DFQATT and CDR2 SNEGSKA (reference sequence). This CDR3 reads CSASSFSGANVQTF. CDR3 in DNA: TGCAGTGCTAGCTCCTTCTCTGGGGCCAACGTCCAGACTTTC.

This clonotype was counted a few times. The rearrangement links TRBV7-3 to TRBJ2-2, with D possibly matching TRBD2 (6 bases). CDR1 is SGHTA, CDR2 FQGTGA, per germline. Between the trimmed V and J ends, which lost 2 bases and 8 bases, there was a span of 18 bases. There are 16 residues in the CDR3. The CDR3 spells CASSLGTQGGSGELFF. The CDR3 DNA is TGTGCCAGCAGCTTAGGAACCCAAGGAGGGTCAGGGGAGCTGTTTTTT.

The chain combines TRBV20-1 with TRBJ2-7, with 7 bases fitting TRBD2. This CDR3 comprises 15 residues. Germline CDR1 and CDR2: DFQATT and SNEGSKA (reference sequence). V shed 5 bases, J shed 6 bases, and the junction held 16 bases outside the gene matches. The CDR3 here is CSALGGLVGRVEQYF. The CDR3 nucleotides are TGCAGTGCTCTGGGTGGACTAGTGGGCAGGGTCGAGCAGTACTTC.

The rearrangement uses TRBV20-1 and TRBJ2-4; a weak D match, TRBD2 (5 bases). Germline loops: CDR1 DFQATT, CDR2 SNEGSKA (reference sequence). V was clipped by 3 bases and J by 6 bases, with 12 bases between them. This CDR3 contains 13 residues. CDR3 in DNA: TGCAGTGCTAGCGGTTCTGGAGGAAACATTCAGTACTTC. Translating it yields CSASGSGGNIQYF.

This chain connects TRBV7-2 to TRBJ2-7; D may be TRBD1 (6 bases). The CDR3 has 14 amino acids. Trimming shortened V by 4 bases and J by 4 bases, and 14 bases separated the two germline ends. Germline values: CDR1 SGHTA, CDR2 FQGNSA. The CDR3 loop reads CASSSQGQGYEQYF. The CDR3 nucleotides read TGTGCCAGCAGCTCCCAGGGACAAGGGTACGAGCAGTACTTC.

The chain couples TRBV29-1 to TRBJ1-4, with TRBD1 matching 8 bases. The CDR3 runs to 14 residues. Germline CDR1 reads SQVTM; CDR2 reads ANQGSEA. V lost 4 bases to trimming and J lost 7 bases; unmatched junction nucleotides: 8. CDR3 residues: CSVVLGTGSEKLFF. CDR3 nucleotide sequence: TGCAGCGTTGTACTCGGGACAGGCAGTGAAAAACTGTTTTTT.

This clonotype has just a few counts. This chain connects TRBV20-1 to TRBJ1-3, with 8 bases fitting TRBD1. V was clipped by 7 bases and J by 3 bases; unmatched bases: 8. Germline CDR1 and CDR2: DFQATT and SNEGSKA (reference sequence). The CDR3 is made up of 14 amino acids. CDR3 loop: CSVSQGGSGNTIYF. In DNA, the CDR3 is TGCAGTGTTTCACAGGGGGGCAGTGGAAACACCATATATTTT.

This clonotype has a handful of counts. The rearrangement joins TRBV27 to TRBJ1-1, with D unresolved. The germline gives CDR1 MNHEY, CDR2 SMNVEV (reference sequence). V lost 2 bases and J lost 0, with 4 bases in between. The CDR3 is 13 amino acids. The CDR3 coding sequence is TGTGCCAGCAGTTTAAAGATGAACACTGAAGCTTTCTTT. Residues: CASSLKMNTEAFF.

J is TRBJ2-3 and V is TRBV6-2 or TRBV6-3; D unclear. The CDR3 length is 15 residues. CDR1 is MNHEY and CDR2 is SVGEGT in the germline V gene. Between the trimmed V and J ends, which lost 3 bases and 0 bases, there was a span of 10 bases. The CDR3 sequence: CASSYGPASTDTQYF. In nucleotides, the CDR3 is TGTGCCAGCAGTTATGGGCCTGCTAGCACAGATACGCAGTATTTT.

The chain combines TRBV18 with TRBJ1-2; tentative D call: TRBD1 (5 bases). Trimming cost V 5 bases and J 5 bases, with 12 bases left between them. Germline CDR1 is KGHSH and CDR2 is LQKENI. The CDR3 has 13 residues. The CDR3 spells CASSRGRFYGYTF. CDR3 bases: TGTGCCAGCTCAAGGGGACGGTTTTATGGCTACACCTTC.

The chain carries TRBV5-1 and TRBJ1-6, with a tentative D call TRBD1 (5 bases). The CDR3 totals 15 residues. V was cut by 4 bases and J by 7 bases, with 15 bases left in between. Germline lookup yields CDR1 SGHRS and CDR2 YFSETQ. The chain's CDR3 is CASSGSWGYNSPLHF. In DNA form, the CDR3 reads TGCGCCAGCAGCGGTTCATGGGGGTACAATTCACCCCTCCACTTT.